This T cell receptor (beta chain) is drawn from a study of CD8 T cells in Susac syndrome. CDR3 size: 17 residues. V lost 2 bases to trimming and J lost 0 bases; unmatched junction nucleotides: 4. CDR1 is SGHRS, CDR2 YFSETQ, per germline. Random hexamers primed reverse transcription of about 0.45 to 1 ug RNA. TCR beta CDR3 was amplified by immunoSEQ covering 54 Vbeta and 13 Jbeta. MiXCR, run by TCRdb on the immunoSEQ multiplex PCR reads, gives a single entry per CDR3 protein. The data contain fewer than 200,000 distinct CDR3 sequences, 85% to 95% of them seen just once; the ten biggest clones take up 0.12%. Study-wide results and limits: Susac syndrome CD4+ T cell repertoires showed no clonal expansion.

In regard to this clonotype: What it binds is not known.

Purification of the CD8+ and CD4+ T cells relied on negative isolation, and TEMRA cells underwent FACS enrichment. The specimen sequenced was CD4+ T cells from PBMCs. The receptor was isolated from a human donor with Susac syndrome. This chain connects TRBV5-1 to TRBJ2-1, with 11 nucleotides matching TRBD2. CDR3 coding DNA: TGCGCCAGCAGCTTAGGGACTAGCGGATACTCCTACAATGAGCAGTTCTTC. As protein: CASSLGTSGYSYNEQFF. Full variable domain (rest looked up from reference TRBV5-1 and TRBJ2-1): KAGVTQTPRYLIKTRGQQVTLSCSPISGHRSVSWYQQTPGQGLQFLFEYFSETQRNKGNFPGRFSGRQFSNSRSEMNVSTLELGDSALYLCASSLGTSGYSYNEQFFGPGTRLTVL.